This T cell receptor (beta chain) was observed in a study of T cells in Graves' hyperthyroidism and ophthalmopathy. Study conclusions and caveats: Researchers found most expanded thyroid clonotypes above 0.001 in blood as well.

RNA transcripts provided the source from which TCR beta CDR3 regions were amplified. HTBI primers drove first-round RT-PCR of the TCR CDR3. TCRdb ran MiXCR on the multiplex PCR reads and lists one entry per CDR3 protein. Of roughly 700,000 distinct CDR3 sequences detected, 15% to 20% appear once; the ten largest clones hold roughly a sixth. Only a few counts were recorded for this clonotype. Its target is not known. This clonotype originated in a man aged 50 to 59 with Graves' hyperthyroidism. The specimen was blood.

The CDR3 spells CASSRGRDGSYEQYF. As DNA, the CDR3 is TGTGCCAGCAGCCGGGGGCGGGACGGCTCCTACGAGCAGTACTTC. This sequence joins TRBV3-1 and TRBJ2-7; the D gene could be TRBD1 or TRBD2 (6 bases each). V was trimmed by 4 bases and J by 0 bases, leaving 13 bases between them. The length of the CDR3 is 15 residues. Germline-derived CDR1 and CDR2 are LGHDT and YNNKEL (reference sequence).